The 14 T cell receptor beta chains in this list originate from one sample, sequenced in a study of Ad26.COV2.S vaccination and SARS-CoV-2 variants. Sample treatment: 19 received Ad26.COV2.S at low or high dose, single or two shots; roughly 5 received placebo; per-sample allocation not given. Sample collection was performed on day 63 after the first vaccine or placebo injection. The repertoire was sequenced with immunoSEQ multiplex PCR; TCRdb's copy has only in-frame clones and lacks some. The sample records fewer than 800,000 clones, 70% to 90% being singletons. The specimen comprised peripheral blood, sampled in a trial of Ad26.COV2.S vaccine versus placebo. The source of these receptors is a person between 18 and 59 years old who received the Ad26.COV2.S COVID-19 vaccine or a placebo.

The V and J genes are TRBV7-2 and TRBJ1-2; TRBD1 is a possible D gene (5 bases). Germline CDR1 and CDR2: SGHTA and FQGNSA. Trimming pared 1 base from V and 5 bases from J, leaving 14 bases between. The CDR3 has 15 amino acids. For the CDR3, the DNA is TGTGCCAGCAGCTTAGTTAGAGGGGAGAAATATGGCTACACCTTC. Protein product: CASSLVRGEKYGYTF.

This clone was seen only a few times. The sample has other DNA sequences that encode this CDR3 too. The chain is built from TRBV19 and TRBJ2-1, with D uncertain. Germline V lookup: CDR1 LNHDA, CDR2 SQIVND (reference sequence). The V and J ends lost 1 base and 5 bases respectively, with 6 bases between them. The CDR3 extends over 13 amino acids. CDR3 residues: CASSIGGNNEQFF. DNA of the CDR3: TGTGCCAGTAGTATAGGGGGTAACAATGAGCAGTTCTTC.

The count of this clone is one. The chain has TRBV10-3 and TRBJ1-3; TRBD1 matches at 7 bases. From germline, CDR1 is ENHRY and CDR2 SYGVKD. V trimming: 6 bases; J trimming: 0 bases; junction bases outside the gene matches: 2. The CDR3 covers 14 residues. The CDR3 nucleotides are TGTGCCATCAGGGCAGGGGGCTCTGGAAACACCATATATTTT. Translation gives CAIRAGGSGNTIYF.

Points on this clone: Different DNA sequences within this sample yield the same CDR3. The rearrangement uses TRBV12-3 or TRBV12-4 and TRBJ2-7; D gene ambiguous. The CDR3 covers 11 residues. Trimming took 6 bases from V and 3 from J, leaving 6 bases between them. The CDR3 DNA reads TGTGCCAGCAGCCACGGCTACGAGCAGTACTTC. As protein: CASSHGYEQYF.

The chain combines TRBV2 with TRBJ2-1, with 10 nucleotides matching TRBD2. The CDR3 spans 15 residues. V lost 6 bases, J lost 9 bases, and 11 bases stayed unmatched. Germline lookup yields CDR1 SNHLY and CDR2 FYNNEI. The CDR3 loop reads CASSPGTSVFGEQFF. The CDR3 DNA reads TGTGCCAGCAGCCCCGGGACTAGCGTTTTCGGTGAGCAGTTCTTC.

This chain connects TRBV6-2 or TRBV6-3 to TRBJ2-5; TRBD2 is a possible D gene (6 bases). Germline CDR1 and CDR2: MNHEY and SVGEGT. The CDR3 has 15 amino acids. V was pared by 0 bases and J by 6 bases, with 14 bases between. DNA for the CDR3: TGTGCCAGCAGTTACTCGGGGACTCCAGGGCAGACCCAGTACTTC. Its translation is CASSYSGTPGQTQYF.

The chain joins TRBV12-5 to TRBJ1-5, with TRBD1 identical over 10 bases. Germline trimming cut 6 bases from V and 0 bases from J; bases unmatched to any gene: 11. CDR3 length equals 18 residues. CDR1 and CDR2 from the germline V gene are LGHNT and FRNRAP. CDR3 region: CASGRGQGNIISNQPQHF. The CDR3 bases are TGTGCTAGTGGCCGGGGACAGGGGAATATTATTAGCAATCAGCCCCAGCATTTT.

The chain recombines TRBV27 with TRBJ1-1; D remains ambiguous. With 7 bases removed from V and 2 bases from J, the gap between germline ends came to 14 bases. CDR1 is MNHEY and CDR2 is SMNVEV in the germline V gene (reference sequence). The length of the CDR3 is 14 residues. CDR3 DNA sequence: TGTGCCAGCACCTCGTCTAGAGTCAACACTGAAGCTTTCTTT. It translates to CASTSSRVNTEAFF.

The chain combines TRBV29-1 with TRBJ2-1; 10 bases align to TRBD1. The CDR3 runs to 14 residues. The J segment lost 7 bases and the V segment lost 7 bases, leaving 10 bases of the junction unmatched. Germline assignment: CDR1 SQVTM and CDR2 ANQGSEA. The CDR3 DNA sequence: TGCAGCGCTACGGGACAGGGGTTAGGGAATGAGCAGTTCTTC. It yields the protein CSATGQGLGNEQFF.

This clone came up once. This chain links TRBV11-2 with TRBJ2-1; the D is unclear. From germline, CDR1 is SGHAT and CDR2 FQNNGV. The CDR3 has 17 amino acids. V lost 4 bases and J lost 7, with 23 bases in between. The CDR3 here is CASSSPISPIQPNEQFF. CDR3 bases: TGTGCCAGCAGCTCACCAATCTCCCCTATACAACCTAATGAGCAGTTCTTC.

V gene TRBV7-3 combines with J gene TRBJ2-1; 8 bases map to TRBD1. Trimming removed 6 bases from V and 3 bases from J; junction bases left unmatched: 4. The CDR3 spans 14 residues. Germline assignment: CDR1 SGHTA and CDR2 FQGTGA. The CDR3 bases are TGTGCCAGCAGTGGAACAGGGGGCTACAATGAGCAGTTCTTC. The encoded protein is CASSGTGGYNEQFF.

The V and J genes are TRBV10-1 and TRBJ2-2; tentatively, D is TRBD1 (5 bases). Germline loops: CDR1 WNHNN, CDR2 SYGVQD (reference sequence). The V end lost 6 bases, the J end lost 3 bases, and 8 bases lay between the germline ends. The CDR3 contains 13 residues. The CDR3 spells CASSKGDTGELFF. In nucleotides, the CDR3 is TGCGCCAGCAGCAAAGGGGACACCGGGGAGCTGTTTTTT.

The genes are TRBV11-2 and TRBJ2-1; 7 nucleotides align to TRBD2. Trimming removed 5 bases from V and 5 bases from J; junction bases left unmatched: 9. The germline gives CDR1 SGHAT, CDR2 FQNNGV. This CDR3 contains 15 residues. The chain's CDR3 is CASSRREGGHNEQFF. For the CDR3, the DNA is TGTGCCAGCAGCCGACGTGAGGGAGGGCACAATGAGCAGTTCTTC.

This clone is a singleton in its sample. The chain employs TRBV5-6 and TRBJ1-5; 7 nucleotides line up with TRBD1. The V and J ends lost 4 bases and 2 bases, in that order; junction bases with no gene match: 3. CDR1 and CDR2 from the germline V gene are SGHDT and YYEEEE. This CDR3 comprises 14 residues. CDR3 sequence reads: CASSPGTGNQPQHF. DNA for the CDR3: TGTGCCAGCAGCCCGGGGACAGGCAATCAGCCCCAGCATTTT.